These 3 T cell receptor beta chains share one sample of origin, sequenced in a study of shared clonotypes between healthy human individuals. Measured with immunoSEQ multiplex PCR; TCRdb has only the in-frame clones, and not every one. Here the sample spans roughly 2.2 million clones, approximately 93% being singletons. What was sequenced was naive CD4+ T cells from PBMCs. Regarding subset: CD45RA+ positively selected. The receptor source for this set is a man aged 18-30 years in good health. Some clones in this sample may be carry-over from other donors' samples.

The rearrangement links TRBV20-1 to TRBJ2-2; D might be TRBD1 (6 bases). Germline CDR1 reads DFQATT; CDR2 reads SNEGSKA (reference sequence). The CDR3 length is 11 residues. CDR3: CSFRGTGELFF. DNA for the CDR3: TGCAGCTTCAGGGGAACCGGGGAGCTGTTTTTT.

V gene TRBV29-1 combines with J gene TRBJ2-7; 9 bases are a match to TRBD1. V lost 0 bases to trimming and J lost 6 bases; unmatched junction nucleotides: 9. Germline CDR1 is SQVTM and CDR2 is ANQGSEA. The CDR3 length is 15 residues. CDR3 residues: CSVEEGTGRGFEQYF. CDR3 nucleotides: TGCAGCGTTGAAGAAGGGACAGGGAGAGGTTTCGAGCAGTACTTC.

The J gene is TRBJ1-3, the V gene TRBV18; D may be TRBD1 (5 bases). Germline CDR1 reads KGHSH; CDR2 reads LQKENI. V lost 4 bases and J 0 bases, leaving 13 bases between the germline ends. This CDR3 is built from 16 residues. CDR3 bases: TGTGCCAGCTCACGGGGGATTGCCGACTCTGGAAACACCATATATTTT. Amino acids: CASSRGIADSGNTIYF. Full variable domain (missing parts from reference TRBV18 and TRBJ1-3): NAGVMQNPRHLVRRRGQEARLRCSPMKGHSHVYWYRQLPEEGLKFMVYLQKENIIDESGMPKERFSAEFPKEGPSILRIQQVVRGDSAAYFCASSRGIADSGNTIYFGEGSWLTVV.